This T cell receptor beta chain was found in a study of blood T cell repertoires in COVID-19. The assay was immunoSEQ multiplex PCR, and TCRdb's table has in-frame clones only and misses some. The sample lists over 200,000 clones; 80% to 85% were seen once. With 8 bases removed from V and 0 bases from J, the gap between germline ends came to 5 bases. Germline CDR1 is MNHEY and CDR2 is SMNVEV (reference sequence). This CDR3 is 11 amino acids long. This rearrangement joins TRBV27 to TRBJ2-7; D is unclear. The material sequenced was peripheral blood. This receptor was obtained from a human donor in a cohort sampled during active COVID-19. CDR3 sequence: CASVHSYEQYF. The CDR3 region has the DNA TGTGCCAGCGTCCACTCCTACGAGCAGTACTTC.